This T cell receptor (beta chain) came from a study of cytomegalovirus exposure and HLA in healthy donors. Both 60 Vbeta primers and 13 Jbeta primers went into the PCR. Assay: immunoSEQ multiplex PCR; the TCRdb copy retains only in-frame clones and omits some. The sample contains roughly 170,000 clones, 65% to 90% of which appear only once. V trimming: 6 bases; J trimming: 5 bases; junction bases outside the gene matches: 4. The CDR3 runs 13 residues. CDR1 and CDR2 from the germline V gene are SNHLY and FYNNEI. The clonotype originates from a girl aged 2-10 years in good health and CMV-seropositive. The source material was PBMCs. This sequence joins TRBV2 and TRBJ2-7; 10 bases line up with TRBD1. The CDR3 sequence: CASRRQGAHEQYF. CDR3 nucleotides: TGTGCCAGCAGACGACAGGGGGCCCACGAGCAGTACTTC.